This paragraph covers one TCR beta chain sequence. Its antigen is unknown. Amplified TCR beta CDR3 regions came from RNA transcripts. Using the HTBI primer set, a first-round RT-PCR was run on the TCR CDR3. From the multiplex PCR reads, TCRdb called clonotypes with MiXCR, one entry per CDR3 protein. This sample has about 380,000 distinct CDR3 sequences, with roughly 20% found just once. V dropped 4 bases and J dropped 3 bases, with 25 bases sitting between them. CDR3 length: 19 amino acids. The V gene's germline CDR1 is LNHDA and CDR2 SQIVND (reference sequence). The entry originates in a study of T cells in Graves' hyperthyroidism and ophthalmopathy. Points from the study as a whole: Most thyroid clonotypes that were expanded above 0.001 also turned up in blood.

The chain uses TRBV19 and TRBJ1-5; D might be TRBD1 (5 bases). The sequence was collected from a man aged 18 to 35 with Graves' ophthalmopathy. Sequencing used blood. The CDR3 DNA reads TGTGCCAGTAGTACTAACCCTTCCACCGAACAGGTTTACAATCAGCCCCAGCATTTT. Its translation: CASSTNPSTEQVYNQPQHF.